This T cell receptor beta chain appears in the sequencing data of a study of T cell responses to AZD1222 COVID-19 vaccine. Study-wide results and limits: When two AZD1222 doses had been given, Spike-specific TCR breadth and depth rose. It was only after the peak T cell response that any repertoires were sampled. Close to half of spike-specific TCRs reportedly recognize unmutated variant regions.

This clone has a single count. Its target is not known. Sequencing used immunoSEQ multiplex PCR; TCRdb keeps in-frame clones, though not all of them. Of approximately 140,000 clones listed, just over 90% are singletons. CDR1 and CDR2 (germline): SGDLS, YYNGEE. This CDR3 has 14 residues. Trimming took 0 bases from V and 1 from J, leaving 7 bases between them. The chain uses TRBV9 and TRBJ1-1; D gene unclear. The sample was peripheral blood, taken on day 0 of AZD1222 vaccination. This TCR came from an adult in good health. CDR3: CASSVVSENTEAFF. CDR3 nucleotide sequence: TGTGCCAGCAGCGTAGTATCCGAGAACACTGAAGCTTTCTTT.